The 11 T cell receptor beta chains reported below all come from one sample, sequenced in a study of T cells in Graves' hyperthyroidism and ophthalmopathy. What was amplified from RNA transcripts were TCR beta CDR3 regions. HTBI primers drove first-round RT-PCR of the TCR CDR3. Using its own MiXCR run on the multiplex PCR reads, TCRdb lists one record per CDR3 protein. Of hundreds of thousands of distinct CDR3 sequences listed, approximately 15% are singletons. What was sequenced was blood. Receptor source: a woman aged 25-40 years with Graves' hyperthyroidism.

The chain is built from TRBV7-3 and TRBJ1-6, with 7 nucleotides matching TRBD1. The CDR3 is made up of 13 amino acids. V lost 4 bases to trimming and J lost 7 bases; unmatched junction nucleotides: 1. The V gene's germline CDR1 is SGHTA and CDR2 FQGTGA. This chain's CDR3 is CASSSGQNSPLHF. For the CDR3, the DNA is TGTGCCAGCAGCTCGGGACAGAATTCACCCCTCCACTTT.

The sample holds a few counts of this clonotype. V is TRBV4-1 and J is TRBJ2-7; 10 nucleotides match TRBD2. This CDR3 has 15 amino acids. Germline CDR1 reads MGHRA; CDR2 reads YSYEKL. V lost 1 base, J lost 5 bases, and 5 bases stayed unmatched. CDR3: CASSQATSGTHEQYF. CDR3 sequence (DNA): TGCGCCAGCAGCCAAGCTACTAGCGGGACCCACGAGCAGTACTTC.

As concerns this clonotype: A single base separates this from a much larger clone, so it may be a read error. The chain couples TRBV30 to TRBJ2-7; D may match TRBD1 or TRBD2 (5 bases each). V was pared by 2 bases and J by 2 bases, with 16 bases between. The CDR3 has 15 residues. Germline CDR1 is GTSNPN and CDR2 is SVGIG (reference sequence). Written as DNA, the CDR3 is TGTGCCTGGAGTTCTCTCGGGGCAGGGCCCTACGAGCAGTACTTC. As protein: CAWSSLGAGPYEQYF.

This clonotype turned up a few times. The chain employs TRBV28 and TRBJ2-1; 9 positions match TRBD1. The germline V gene encodes CDR1 MDHEN and CDR2 SYDVKM. This CDR3 is 14 amino acids long. Trimming took 6 bases from V and 12 from J; bases not matched to a gene: 12. Written as DNA, the CDR3 is TGTGCCAGCAGCGCAGGGACAGGGTCGAAGGGGCAGTTCTTC. This sequence encodes CASSAGTGSKGQFF.

This clonotype was recorded a few times. V gene TRBV29-1 combines with J gene TRBJ1-1, with unresolved D. Germline V gene sequence: CDR1 SQVTM, CDR2 ANQGSEA. This CDR3 comprises 12 residues. V lost 6 bases and J lost 5, with 13 bases in between. The CDR3 region is CSVPSRETEAFF. The CDR3 DNA reads TGCAGCGTCCCAAGCCGGGAGACTGAAGCTTTCTTT.

This clonotype was observed a handful of times. The V and J genes are TRBV7-9 and TRBJ2-1; 10 bases agree with TRBD1. The germline CDR1 and CDR2 sequences are SEHNR and FQNEAQ (reference sequence). This CDR3 is built from 12 residues. The trim removed 2 bases at V and 12 bases at J, leaving 1 base unmatched. The CDR3 reads CASSLRDRGQFF. CDR3 nucleotides: TGTGCCAGCAGCTTAAGGGACAGGGGGCAGTTCTTC.

This chain uses TRBV10-3 with TRBJ2-1, with D possibly being TRBD2 (6 bases). The V gene's germline CDR1 is ENHRY and CDR2 SYGVKD. V was pared by 2 bases and J by 2 bases, with 13 bases between. This CDR3 comprises 16 residues. CDR3 in amino acids: CAISETGWEAYNEQFF. The CDR3 region has the DNA TGTGCCATCAGTGAGACTGGTTGGGAGGCCTACAATGAGCAGTTCTTC.

In the case of this clonotype: A much larger clone is a single base away; this may be a read error. The chain employs TRBV2 and TRBJ2-7; 7 bases agree with TRBD2. J gave up 2 bases and V 7 bases, and 20 bases lay outside the gene matches. Germline V gives CDR1 SNHLY, CDR2 FYNNEI. CDR3 length equals 18 residues. CDR3 amino acids: CASKIRDYRERAAYEQYF. The CDR3 nucleotides read TGTGCCAGCAAGATAAGGGACTACCGCGAACGGGCGGCCTACGAGCAGTACTTC.

At least ten counts were recorded for this clonotype. The chain is built from TRBV5-1 and TRBJ2-1, with TRBD2 matching over 14 bases. Germline CDR1 SGHRS, CDR2 YFSETQ. The ends lost 0 bases at V and 6 bases at J; junction bases unmatched: 8. This CDR3 has 18 amino acids. The DNA for the CDR3 is TGCGCCAGCAGCTTGGGACTCTGGGGGACTAGCGGGAGCAATGAGCAGTTCTTC. Translating it yields CASSLGLWGTSGSNEQFF.

This clonotype was recorded a few times. The chain is built from TRBV10-3 and TRBJ1-2; D remains unclear. In germline, CDR1 is ENHRY, CDR2 SYGVKD. The CDR3 length is 15 residues. Trimming removed 2 bases at V and 2 bases at J, with 12 bases between. This chain's CDR3 is CAISENLEENYGYTF. The CDR3, as DNA: TGTGCCATCAGTGAGAACCTGGAAGAGAACTATGGCTACACCTTC.

This clonotype was seen repeatedly, ten times or more. The chain recombines TRBV29-1 with TRBJ2-5; no reliable D call. The CDR3 is 13 amino acids. Trimming took off 0 bases at V and 5 bases at J, with 10 bases between the two ends. The germline CDR1 and CDR2 sequences are SQVTM and ANQGSEA. The CDR3 nucleotides read TGCAGCGTTGAAGAGAGTGTAGGGGAGACCCAGTACTTC. This codes for CSVEESVGETQYF.